The 24 T cell receptor beta chains reported below all come from one sample, sequenced in a study of T cells after yellow fever vaccination. Each CDR3 protein gets one entry after TCRdb re-called the 5' RACE reads with MiXCR. The table shows about 300,000 distinct CDR3 sequences, with 3% to 4.5% occurring only once. The material was PBMCs, obtained 5 days after the yellow fever booster vaccination. The receptors were sampled from a man aged 18 to 30 who received the YFV17D yellow fever vaccine.

This rearrangement joins TRBV10-3 to TRBJ2-7; 9 nucleotides align to TRBD1. Germline lookup yields CDR1 ENHRY and CDR2 SYGVKD. The CDR3 is made up of 14 amino acids. Trimming took 10 bases from V and 3 from J; bases not matched to a gene: 10. The CDR3 DNA is TGTGCCACTTGGCTGGGACAGGGAAACTACGAGCAGTACTTC. Protein: CATWLGQGNYEQYF.

In this sample, this clonotype turned up many times. The CDR3 region is CASSDRAGVEEQFF. CDR3 nucleotides: TGTGCCAGCAGTGACCGAGCGGGGGTGGAGGAGCAGTTCTTC. The rearrangement uses TRBV2 and TRBJ2-1; 8 bases fit TRBD2. V lost 3 bases to trimming and J lost 10 bases; unmatched junction nucleotides: 8. The CDR3 covers 14 residues. Germline loops: CDR1 SNHLY, CDR2 FYNNEI.

The rearrangement joins TRBV20-1 to TRBJ1-4, with unresolved D. Trimming left V 5 bases short and J 0 bases short, with 7 bases between. This CDR3 is 13 amino acids long. Germline loops: CDR1 DFQATT, CDR2 SNEGSKA (reference sequence). The CDR3: CSAPIATNEKLFF. CDR3 nucleotide sequence: TGCAGTGCTCCTATTGCAACTAATGAAAAACTGTTTTTT.

This clonotype appeared many times. The chain links TRBV24-1 to TRBJ2-5; D unresolved. The germline gives CDR1 KGHDR, CDR2 SFDVKD. The CDR3 has 13 residues. The V end was cut by 0 bases, the J end by 5 bases, with 6 bases between. CDR3 protein: CATSDLYSETQYF. The CDR3 region has the DNA TGTGCCACCAGTGATTTGTACAGTGAGACCCAGTACTTC.

This clonotype was counted ten times or more. The V call is TRBV29-1, the J call TRBJ1-1, with 9 bases that match TRBD1. V shed 0 bases, J shed 1 base, and the junction held 3 bases outside the gene matches. Germline V gene sequence: CDR1 SQVTM, CDR2 ANQGSEA. This CDR3 is 15 amino acids long. The CDR3 DNA follows: TGCAGCGTTGAAGATGGGACAGGGCAGAACACTGAAGCTTTCTTT. This sequence encodes CSVEDGTGQNTEAFF.

DNA of the CDR3: TGTGCCAGCAGCCCTACAGGGCTCCCTGGGGCCAACGTCCTGACTTTC. This translates into CASSPTGLPGANVLTF. This chain connects TRBV11-1 to TRBJ2-6; the D gene is possibly TRBD1 (6 bases). The CDR3 loop spans 16 amino acids. Germline V CDR1 and CDR2: SGHAT, FQDESV (reference sequence). Trimming cost V 5 bases and J 2 bases, with 13 bases left between them.

This clonotype was seen a handful of times. V usage is TRBV3-1 and J usage is TRBJ1-6, with D perhaps matching TRBD1 (5 bases). The CDR3 consists of 16 residues. Trimming shortened V by 4 bases and J by 6 bases, and 16 bases separated the two germline ends. CDR1 LGHDT and CDR2 YNNKEL come from the germline V gene (reference sequence). CDR3 amino acids: CASSRAGGYGNSPLHF. CDR3 sequence (DNA): TGTGCCAGCAGCCGCGCGGGGGGATACGGTAATTCACCCCTCCACTTT.

This clonotype was seen more than once but under ten times. The chain employs TRBV4-3 and TRBJ2-5, with D perhaps matching TRBD1 or TRBD2 (7 bases each). The germline V gene has CDR1 LGHNA and CDR2 YSLEER. The CDR3 loop spans 13 amino acids. Trimming shortened V by 4 bases and J by 5 bases, and 11 bases separated the two germline ends. The CDR3 region has the DNA TGCGCCAGCAGCCCAGGGGGGGATGAGACCCAGTACTTC. This encodes CASSPGGDETQYF.

The chain employs TRBV20-1 and TRBJ2-2; TRBD1 matches at 8 bases. CDR1 DFQATT and CDR2 SNEGSKA come from the germline V gene (reference sequence). The trim removed 6 bases at V and 6 bases at J, leaving 9 bases unmatched. The CDR3 sequence is 14 residues long. The CDR3 reads CSAHRTGFSGELFF. The CDR3 DNA follows: TGCAGTGCACACAGGACAGGGTTTTCCGGGGAGCTGTTTTTT.

This clonotype has a count of ten or more. The rearrangement uses TRBV6-5 and TRBJ1-1; D is undetermined. The CDR3 is 13 residues long. From germline, CDR1 is MNHEY and CDR2 SVGAGI. The V and J ends lost 0 bases and 0 bases respectively, with 2 bases between them. The CDR3 sequence: CASSYSMNTEAFF. Written as DNA, the CDR3 is TGTGCCAGCAGTTACTCCATGAACACTGAAGCTTTCTTT.

Only a few counts were recorded for this clonotype. This rearrangement joins TRBV7-2 to TRBJ2-1; possible D gene TRBD2, 6 bases. The V gene's germline CDR1 is SGHTA and CDR2 FQGNSA. The length of the CDR3 is 15 residues. V dropped 1 base and J dropped 4 bases, with 11 bases sitting between them. CDR3 nucleotide sequence: TGTGCCAGCAGCTTAGTTCGGGGGTTATACAATGAGCAGTTCTTC. Its translation is CASSLVRGLYNEQFF. The full variable domain, its missing parts supplied by reference TRBV7-2 and TRBJ2-1, is GAGVSQSPSNKVTEKGKDVELRCDPISGHTALYWYRQSLGQGLEFLIYFQGNSAPDKSGLPSDRFSAERTGGSVSTLTIQRTQQEDSAVYLCASSLVRGLYNEQFFGPGTRLTVL.

This clonotype came up many times. The chain uses TRBV10-2 and TRBJ1-2; D is uncertain. Germline CDR1 and CDR2: WSHSY and SAAADI. V dropped 7 bases and J dropped 5 bases, with 11 bases sitting between them. The CDR3 runs to 12 residues. This chain's CDR3 is CASINPRYGYTF. The CDR3 DNA sequence: TGCGCCAGCATAAATCCACGTTATGGCTACACCTTC.

This clonotype was detected ten times or more. V is TRBV28 and J is TRBJ1-1; 7 nucleotides line up with TRBD1. CDR1 and CDR2 (germline): MDHEN, SYDVKM. The CDR3 extends over 15 amino acids. V shed 4 bases and J 3 bases; nucleotides not matched to a gene: 8. The CDR3 DNA follows: TGTGCCAGCAGTTCAGGGGGAAGCGGGGACACTGAAGCTTTCTTT. Its translation: CASSSGGSGDTEAFF.

This clonotype was seen only a few times. The chain uses TRBV7-8 and TRBJ2-2; 7 bases match TRBD1. Germline V gene lookup returns CDR1 SGHVS and CDR2 FQNEAQ. The CDR3 contains 20 residues. The ends lost 1 base at V and 6 bases at J; junction bases unmatched: 20. Here the CDR3 DNA reads TGTGCCAGCAGCTTAGAGGTGAGGACAGGAAGTCCGTATGCTCCCGGGGAGCTGTTTTTT. Protein: CASSLEVRTGSPYAPGELFF.

This clonotype has at least ten counts. The CDR3 DNA follows: TGTGCCATCACGGCCGCTGCTGCCGGGGAGCTGTTTTTT. Its protein product is CAITAAAAGELFF. The chain links TRBV2 to TRBJ2-2; D remains unclear. The CDR3 runs 13 residues. From germline, CDR1 is SNHLY and CDR2 FYNNEI. V shed 10 bases and J shed 6 bases, with 15 bases lying between them.

This clonotype occurred many times. The V call is TRBV4-2, the J call TRBJ2-1; D is unresolved. This CDR3 spans 14 amino acids. The V gene's germline CDR1 is LGHNA and CDR2 YNFKEQ. V dropped 0 bases and J dropped 6 bases, with 9 bases sitting between them. The CDR3 loop reads CASSQDSLLNEQFF. In DNA form, the CDR3 reads TGTGCCAGCAGCCAAGATTCCCTTCTCAATGAGCAGTTCTTC.

In this sample, this clonotype turned up many times. The rearrangement uses TRBV6-6 and TRBJ2-2; 7 nucleotides line up with TRBD2. Looked up from germline, CDR1 is MNHNY and CDR2 is SVGAGI (reference sequence). This CDR3 has 13 amino acids. V lost 7 bases and J lost 5; bases outside the gene matches: 4. The CDR3 nucleotides read TGTGCCAGCACCCACGGGGGGACCGGGGAGCTGTTTTTT. Translating gives CASTHGGTGELFF.

At least ten counts were recorded for this clonotype. The CDR3 protein is CASSLRESSYNEQFF. As DNA, the CDR3 is TGTGCCAGCAGCTTAAGAGAAAGCTCCTACAATGAGCAGTTCTTC. This chain links TRBV7-3 with TRBJ2-1; no definite D call. The ends were cut back, 1 base at V and 0 bases at J, with 7 bases in the middle. The CDR3 loop spans 15 amino acids. Germline V gene lookup returns CDR1 SGHTA and CDR2 FQGTGA.

Many counts were recorded for this clonotype. The chain links TRBV7-2 to TRBJ2-1, with 13 bases fitting TRBD2. The CDR3 extends over 17 amino acids. From germline, CDR1 is SGHTA and CDR2 FQGNSA. V was pared by 4 bases and J by 1 base, with 4 bases of the junction left unmatched. The CDR3 region is CASSSLAGGKSYNEQFF. The DNA of the CDR3 is TGTGCCAGCAGCTCACTAGCGGGGGGGAAATCCTACAATGAGCAGTTCTTC. Variable domain in full (rest from reference TRBV7-2 and TRBJ2-1): GAGVSQSPSNKVTEKGKDVELRCDPISGHTALYWYRQSLGQGLEFLIYFQGNSAPDKSGLPSDRFSAERTGGSVSTLTIQRTQQEDSAVYLCASSSLAGGKSYNEQFFGPGTRLTVL.

The CDR3 bases are TGTGCCAGCAGTTTAGAGGGGGCCGTCTCTGGCAATGAGCAGTTCTTC. As protein: CASSLEGAVSGNEQFF. The chain has TRBV12-3 or TRBV12-4 and TRBJ2-1; 7 nucleotides line up with TRBD1. J gave up 6 bases and V 1 base, and 9 bases lay outside the gene matches. The CDR3 is 16 residues long.

V and J are TRBV4-2 and TRBJ2-2; D may be TRBD1 (6 bases). Germline V gives CDR1 LGHNA, CDR2 YNFKEQ. V was shortened by 2 bases and J by 1 base, with 11 bases between the two germline ends. CDR3 length: 16 residues. CDR3 sequence (DNA): TGTGCCAGCAGCCAATGGCAGGGGCGGAACACCGGGGAGCTGTTTTTT. Translated, it gives CASSQWQGRNTGELFF.

This clonotype has a handful of counts. V usage is TRBV7-8 and J usage is TRBJ1-5; 10 bases agree with TRBD1. The CDR3 consists of 16 residues. In germline, CDR1 is SGHVS, CDR2 FQNEAQ. V shed 4 bases and J 4 bases; nucleotides not matched to a gene: 7. CDR3 loop: CASSSNRDRGNQPQHF. CDR3 DNA sequence: TGTGCCAGCAGCTCGAACCGGGACAGGGGAAATCAGCCCCAGCATTTT.

This clonotype was recorded many times. CDR3: CASSRTGSLSEQYV. CDR3 nucleotides: TGTGCCAGCAGCCGGACAGGGTCTCTAAGCGAGCAGTACGTC. The chain combines TRBV12-3 or TRBV12-4 with TRBJ2-7; 8 bases fit TRBD1. The CDR3 has 14 amino acids. V shed 6 bases and J 6 bases; nucleotides not matched to a gene: 10.

CDR3 coding DNA: TGTGCCTGGAGTATGGGAGGGTCCTACGAGCAGTACTTC. Residues: CAWSMGGSYEQYF. The rearrangement joins TRBV30 to TRBJ2-7; TRBD2 agrees at 7 bases. The germline V gene has CDR1 GTSNPN and CDR2 SVGIG (reference sequence). CDR3 length: 13 residues. Trimming took 2 bases from V and 1 from J; bases not matched to a gene: 2.